Listed here are 16 T cell receptor beta chains from one sample, sequenced in a study of cytotoxic CD8 clonotypes in ibrutinib-treated CLL. Generated by immunoSEQ multiplex PCR, the TCRdb table keeps only in-frame clones and is missing some. This sample has about 310,000 clones, with almost 80% found just once. The starting material was PBMCs, obtained before ibrutinib treatment. These receptors originate from a human donor with chronic lymphocytic leukemia.

This clone occurred once. The chain recombines TRBV6-1 with TRBJ2-7; perhaps TRBD2 as D (6 bases). The CDR3 is 11 residues long. From germline, CDR1 is MNHNS and CDR2 SASEGT. The CDR3 protein is CAGRRGSEQYF. CDR3 sequence (DNA): TGTGCGGGGCGGAGGGGTTCCGAGCAGTACTTC.

The chain is built from TRBV27 and TRBJ2-3, with 7 bases identical to TRBD2. There are 18 residues in the CDR3. After removal of 4 bases from V and 1 base from J, the junction contained 14 bases not matched to a gene. Germline V gene lookup returns CDR1 MNHEY and CDR2 SMNVEV (reference sequence). CDR3 in amino acids: CASSSTFGGGRGTDTQYF. The DNA for the CDR3 is TGTGCCAGCAGTTCGACCTTCGGGGGAGGGCGGGGCACAGATACGCAGTATTTT.

This chain links TRBV6-1 with TRBJ1-4; D possibly corresponds to TRBD1 (6 bases). V was clipped by 1 base and J by 0 bases, with 21 bases between them. The CDR3 contains 20 residues. Per the germline V gene, CDR1 is MNHNS and CDR2 is SASEGT. The CDR3 DNA reads TGTGCCAGCAGTGAAGTCGCGGGGGGCCGATATAGAGCAACTAATGAAAAACTGTTTTTT. It specifies CASSEVAGGRYRATNEKLFF.

The chain carries TRBV28 and TRBJ2-1; 12 bases match TRBD2. Per the germline V gene, CDR1 is MDHEN and CDR2 is SYDVKM. This CDR3 is 19 amino acids long. J gave up 1 base and V 0 bases, and 7 bases lay outside the gene matches. The DNA for the CDR3 is TGTGCCAGCAGTTTATGGGGTCTAGCGGGAGGGCCGTCCTACAATGAGCAGTTCTTC. Translated, it gives CASSLWGLAGGPSYNEQFF.

This clone was seen once. The DNA for the CDR3 is TGTGCCAGCAGTTACCGCGTTGGGACCTACGAGCAGTACTTC. Protein sequence: CASSYRVGTYEQYF. The V and J genes are TRBV6-6 and TRBJ2-7; D ambiguous. The V end lost 2 bases, the J end lost 2 bases, and 10 bases lay between the germline ends. This CDR3 is 14 amino acids long. CDR1 and CDR2 (germline): MNHNY, SVGAGI (reference sequence).

The rearrangement links TRBV6-5 to TRBJ2-6; D remains ambiguous. Per germline, CDR1 MNHEY and CDR2 SVGAGI. Trimming removed 2 bases at V and 1 base at J, with 3 bases between. This CDR3 has 14 amino acids. The CDR3 reads CASSYRSGANVLTF. CDR3 bases: TGTGCCAGCAGTTACCGGTCTGGGGCCAACGTCCTGACTTTC.

This clone has only one observation. The CDR3 sequence is CASSQGLAGYQETQYF. As DNA, the CDR3 is TGCGCCAGCAGCCAAGGACTAGCGGGATACCAAGAGACCCAGTACTTC. This chain joins TRBV4-1 and TRBJ2-5, with 11 bases that match TRBD2. Germline V gives CDR1 MGHRA, CDR2 YSYEKL. J was trimmed by 0 bases and V by 1 base; bases with no gene match: 1. The CDR3 is 16 amino acids.

As for this clone: Other DNA sequences in the same sample also yield this CDR3. This chain links TRBV19 with TRBJ1-1, with a weak D call TRBD1 (5 bases). V lost 6 bases, J lost 1 base, and 12 bases lay in between. The germline gives CDR1 LNHDA, CDR2 SQIVND (reference sequence). The CDR3 totals 14 residues. The CDR3 nucleotides read TGTGCCAGTAGCCGAACAGGTGCGAACACTGAAGCTTTCTTT. It encodes CASSRTGANTEAFF.

V usage is TRBV28 and J usage is TRBJ1-1; D not resolved. Trimming removed 5 bases at V and 11 bases at J, with 21 bases between. The CDR3 is 14 amino acids. Germline lookup yields CDR1 MDHEN and CDR2 SYDVKM. The CDR3 loop is CASSLTGSELKAFF. CDR3 coding DNA: TGTGCCAGCAGTCTCACCGGGTCGGAACTTAAGGCTTTCTTT.

The rearrangement joins TRBV5-1 to TRBJ2-1; 13 bases align to TRBD2. Germline V gives CDR1 SGHRS, CDR2 YFSETQ. V was clipped by 4 bases and J by 3 bases; unmatched bases: 7. The CDR3 runs 17 residues. This CDR3 reads CASSPQTSGRFYNEQFF. As DNA, the CDR3 is TGCGCCAGCAGCCCTCAGACTAGCGGGAGGTTCTACAATGAGCAGTTCTTC.

The chain joins TRBV5-1 to TRBJ1-4; D is unclear. Germline loops: CDR1 SGHRS, CDR2 YFSETQ. Trimming stripped 4 bases from V and 2 bases from J, with 6 bases between. This CDR3 comprises 13 residues. CDR3 sequence: CASSRSTNEKLFF. Written as DNA, the CDR3 is TGCGCCAGCAGCAGGTCCACTAATGAAAAACTGTTTTTT.

In its sample, this clone was seen a few times. V and J are TRBV19 and TRBJ1-2; 8 positions agree with TRBD1. V trimming: 4 bases; J trimming: 7 bases; junction bases outside the gene matches: 5. Germline CDR1 reads LNHDA; CDR2 reads SQIVND (reference sequence). The CDR3 sequence is 13 residues long. The CDR3 region has the DNA TGTGCCAGTAGTACAGGGGGCATTGGTGGCTACACCTTC. Residues: CASSTGGIGGYTF. Full variable domain (missing parts from reference TRBV19 and TRBJ1-2): DGGITQSPKYLFRKEGQNVTLSCEQNLNHDAMYWYRQDPGQGLRLIYYSQIVNDFQKGDIAEGYSVSREKKESFPLTVTSAQKNPTAFYLCASSTGGIGGYTFGSGTRLTVV.

The rearrangement uses TRBV7-9 and TRBJ2-5, with D perhaps TRBD1 or TRBD2 (5 bases each). This CDR3 comprises 15 residues. Germline lookup yields CDR1 SEHNR and CDR2 FQNEAQ (reference sequence). Between the trimmed V and J ends, which lost 5 bases and 1 base, there was a span of 14 bases. The CDR3 DNA is TGTGCCAGCAGCCGGGGACCCCTTCTCCAAGAGACCCAGTACTTC. Translation gives CASSRGPLLQETQYF.

This clone was seen only a few times. V gene TRBV7-2 combines with J gene TRBJ1-2, with 10 bases identical to TRBD1. Germline trimming cut 2 bases from V and 8 bases from J; bases unmatched to any gene: 8. The germline gives CDR1 SGHTA, CDR2 FQGNSA. This CDR3 has 15 amino acids. CDR3 DNA sequence: TGTGCCAGCAGCTTATTAGGACAGGGGGTGGAAGGCTACACCTTC. It encodes CASSLLGQGVEGYTF.

J is TRBJ2-1 and V is TRBV7-6, with 14 bases fitting TRBD2. V was clipped by 4 bases and J by 0 bases; unmatched bases: 5. In germline, CDR1 is SGHVS, CDR2 FNYEAQ. This CDR3 contains 18 residues. The DNA of the CDR3 is TGTGCCAGCAGCTCCGGGACTAGCGGGAGATTCTCCTACAATGAGCAGTTCTTC. Protein sequence: CASSSGTSGRFSYNEQFF.

This chain joins TRBV15 and TRBJ1-1, with a tentative D call TRBD1 (5 bases). The CDR3 sequence is 13 residues long. Trimming left V 8 bases short and J 7 bases short, with 17 bases between. Germline CDR1 and CDR2: LNHNV and YYDKDF (reference sequence). DNA for the CDR3: TGTGCCACCCGAATTCGGGACGCCGGTGAAGCTTTCTTT. It encodes CATRIRDAGEAFF.